Below are 30 T cell receptor beta chains sequenced from a single sample in a study of identical twins. Using its own MiXCR run on the 5' RACE reads, TCRdb lists one record per CDR3 protein. The data show some 790,000 distinct CDR3 sequences, approximately 18% seen once. These same records also appear under a second study, on T cells expressing NK-cell markers.

Sample: PBMCs. The origin of the receptors is a woman aged 18 to 35 in good health.

The table lists this clonotype with a count of one. The chain recombines TRBV3-1 with TRBJ2-5; possibly TRBD2 for D (6 bases). The CDR3 is made up of 14 amino acids. Trimming cost V 0 bases and J 7 bases, with 12 bases left between them. The germline V gene has CDR1 LGHDT and CDR2 YNNKEL (reference sequence). The chain's CDR3 is CASSQDPLEGTQYF. The CDR3 bases are TGTGCCAGCAGCCAAGACCCCTTGGAGGGGACCCAGTACTTC.

The chain has TRBV6-2 or TRBV6-3 and TRBJ2-1; D is perhaps TRBD1 (6 bases). The germline CDR1 and CDR2 sequences are MNHEY and SVGEGT. Trimming took off 3 bases at V and 8 bases at J, with 17 bases between the two ends. The CDR3 totals 15 residues. The CDR3 DNA reads as TGTGCCAGCAGTTATACTGGGCAGGGGTGGTATGAGCAGTTCTTC. Protein product: CASSYTGQGWYEQFF.

V gene TRBV19 combines with J gene TRBJ2-3; 8 nucleotides align to TRBD1. The CDR3 spans 16 residues. Germline CDR1 reads LNHDA; CDR2 reads SQIVND (reference sequence). The V gene end was trimmed by 3 bases and the J gene end by 1 base; junction bases not matched to a gene: 6. The CDR3 DNA reads TGTGCCAGTAGTATTCGGACAGGGAAGGGCACAGATACGCAGTATTTT. Translating gives CASSIRTGKGTDTQYF.

The genes are TRBV12-3 or TRBV12-4 and TRBJ2-1, with D hard to call. The CDR3 has 13 amino acids. Trimming took 6 bases from V and 6 from J, leaving 12 bases between them. CDR3 region: CASRTGHLNEQFF. The CDR3, as DNA: TGTGCCAGCAGAACGGGCCATCTCAATGAGCAGTTCTTC.

The sample holds a few counts of this clonotype. This chain joins TRBV3-1 and TRBJ2-2; a weak D match, TRBD2 (5 bases). Looked up from germline, CDR1 is LGHDT and CDR2 is YNNKEL (reference sequence). Between the trimmed V and J ends, which lost 4 bases and 4 bases, there was a span of 13 bases. The CDR3 consists of 15 residues. CDR3 loop: CASSPVRAGTGELFF. In DNA form, the CDR3 reads TGTGCCAGCAGCCCCGTTCGTGCGGGCACCGGGGAGCTGTTTTTT.

This clonotype was counted a few times. The junction does not match germline at one end; this may be a read error. The chain is built from TRBV6-1 and TRBJ2-1; 7 nucleotides align to TRBD2. CDR3 length: 15 amino acids. Germline V CDR1 and CDR2: MNHNS, SASEGT. This CDR3 reads CASREAGLGYNEQFF. The CDR3 DNA sequence: TGTGCCAGCAGAGAAGCGGGACTGGGCTACAATGAGCAGTTCTTC.

This chain joins TRBV6-1 and TRBJ2-1; D is possibly TRBD2 (6 bases). The V end lost 6 bases, the J end lost 8 bases, and 14 bases lay between the germline ends. CDR1 MNHNS and CDR2 SASEGT come from the germline V gene. The CDR3 spans 13 residues. In DNA, the CDR3 is TGTGCCAGCAGCACCGGGAGCGCCTATGAGCAGTTCTTC. Amino acids: CASSTGSAYEQFF.

The chain uses TRBV7-8 and TRBJ1-1, with D unresolved. Germline loops: CDR1 SGHVS, CDR2 FQNEAQ. Trimming took off 3 bases at V and 4 bases at J, with 12 bases between the two ends. This CDR3 region has 14 residues. CDR3 sequence (DNA): TGTGCCAGCAGCTTCGTGGTGGGTGGCACTGAAGCTTTCTTT. Translation: CASSFVVGGTEAFF.

This clonotype was observed a few times. The genes are TRBV20-1 and TRBJ2-7, with unresolved D. Germline values: CDR1 DFQATT, CDR2 SNEGSKA (reference sequence). V lost 6 bases and J lost 2, with 14 bases in between. This CDR3 is 13 amino acids long. CDR3 in amino acids: CSATQESAYEQYF. The CDR3 bases are TGCAGTGCGACTCAGGAATCTGCCTACGAGCAGTACTTC.

This clonotype was seen a few times. V is TRBV7-2 and J is TRBJ2-1; D is perhaps TRBD2 (6 bases). Trimming pared 6 bases from V and 10 bases from J, leaving 13 bases between. CDR1 and CDR2 from the germline V gene are SGHTA and FQGNSA. This CDR3 is built from 12 residues. Here the CDR3 reads CASSQISGEQFF. The CDR3 region has the DNA TGTGCCAGCAGTCAGATTAGCGGAGAGCAGTTCTTC. Full variable domain (missing parts from reference TRBV7-2 and TRBJ2-1): GAGVSQSPSNKVTEKGKDVELRCDPISGHTALYWYRQSLGQGLEFLIYFQGNSAPDKSGLPSDRFSAERTGGSVSTLTIQRTQQEDSAVYLCASSQISGEQFFGPGTRLTVL.

This clonotype was counted only a few times. The chain has TRBV6-1 and TRBJ2-5, with 8 bases lining up with TRBD2. The CDR3 consists of 15 residues. Trimming cost V 6 bases and J 3 bases; bases outside gene matches: 9. Looked up from germline, CDR1 is MNHNS and CDR2 is SASEGT. CDR3 nucleotide sequence: TGTGCCAGCAGCGTGGAGCGGGGGCGGGAAGAGACCCAGTACTTC. Its protein is CASSVERGREETQYF.

This clonotype came up a few times. CDR3 DNA sequence: TGCGCCAGCAGCTCCTCCTCGGCCCACGAGCAGTACTTC. Translated: CASSSSSAHEQYF. The chain employs TRBV5-1 and TRBJ2-7; D is unresolved. The CDR3 covers 13 residues. The germline V gene has CDR1 SGHRS and CDR2 YFSETQ. Trimming took 3 bases from V and 5 from J, leaving 12 bases between them.

The chain recombines TRBV28 with TRBJ2-1; D not certain. Germline V gene lookup returns CDR1 MDHEN and CDR2 SYDVKM. Trimming shortened V by 4 bases and J by 8 bases, and 12 bases separated the two germline ends. This CDR3 contains 13 residues. The CDR3, as DNA: TGTGCCAGCAGTTACCAAGGGTTGGATGAGCAGTTCTTC. Amino acid sequence: CASSYQGLDEQFF.

V and J are TRBV5-1 and TRBJ2-1; 7 nucleotides line up with TRBD2. Germline CDR1 and CDR2: SGHRS and YFSETQ. The V and J ends lost 1 base and 6 bases, in that order; junction bases with no gene match: 13. This CDR3 comprises 17 residues. For the CDR3, the DNA is TGCGCCAGCAGCTTGTACCTAGGTGGGAGGGCCTCCAATGAGCAGTTCTTC. Residues: CASSLYLGGRASNEQFF.

The chain employs TRBV20-1 and TRBJ2-6, with D perhaps matching TRBD1 or TRBD2 (5 bases each). V lost 3 bases and J 0 bases, leaving 12 bases between the germline ends. There are 16 residues in the CDR3. The V gene's germline CDR1 is DFQATT and CDR2 SNEGSKA (reference sequence). This chain's CDR3 is CSASRDLRSGANVLTF. The CDR3 DNA is TGCAGTGCTAGTAGGGACCTCCGCTCTGGGGCCAACGTCCTGACTTTC.

V and J are TRBV11-2 and TRBJ2-3, with D unclear. Germline CDR1 and CDR2: SGHAT and FQNNGV. The germline V and J ends were trimmed by 3 bases and 2 bases, with 12 bases remaining between them. The length of the CDR3 is 15 residues. In nucleotides, the CDR3 is TGTGCCAGCAGCTTCGAGAGGCCCCCCACAGATACGCAGTATTTT. Its translation is CASSFERPPTDTQYF.

This clonotype was seen only a few times. The chain couples TRBV7-2 to TRBJ2-1, with D hard to call. Deletions cut 2 bases from V and 5 bases from J, with 10 bases between. Germline lookup yields CDR1 SGHTA and CDR2 FQGNSA. The CDR3 contains 14 residues. CDR3 nucleotide sequence: TGTGCCAGCAGCTTATCTTTAACCGACAATGAGCAGTTCTTC. This gives the protein CASSLSLTDNEQFF.

This chain joins TRBV2 and TRBJ2-7, with D maybe TRBD1 (6 bases). Germline CDR1 SNHLY, CDR2 FYNNEI. The CDR3 is 14 residues long. V was shortened by 6 bases and J by 1 base, with 13 bases between the two germline ends. The CDR3 is CASSQWGQSYEQYF. The CDR3 DNA reads as TGTGCCAGCAGCCAGTGGGGGCAGTCCTACGAGCAGTACTTC. Full variable domain (remainder filled in from reference TRBV2 and TRBJ2-7): EPEVTQTPSHQVTQMGQEVILRCVPISNHLYFYWYRQILGQKVEFLVSFYNNEISEKSEIFDDQFSVERPDGSNFTLKIRSTKLEDSAMYFCASSQWGQSYEQYFGPGTRLTVT.

This clonotype came up a few times. The V gene is TRBV10-1, the J gene TRBJ2-5, with 11 positions matching TRBD2. This CDR3 contains 15 residues. Germline CDR1 and CDR2: WNHNN and SYGVQD (reference sequence). Germline trimming cut 2 bases from V and 3 bases from J; bases unmatched to any gene: 2. The CDR3 reads CASSEGTSGKETQYF. The DNA of the CDR3 is TGCGCCAGCAGTGAGGGGACTAGCGGCAAAGAGACCCAGTACTTC.

This clonotype was found a few times. The chain carries TRBV2 and TRBJ1-3; D ambiguous. With 3 bases removed from V and 0 bases from J, the gap between germline ends came to 12 bases. Germline V lookup: CDR1 SNHLY, CDR2 FYNNEI. The CDR3 loop spans 16 amino acids. The CDR3 region has the DNA TGTGCCAGCAGTGAGGAGCGCCTGAGCTCTGGAAACACCATATATTTT. Residues: CASSEERLSSGNTIYF.

The sample holds a few counts of this clonotype. The V call is TRBV3-1, the J call TRBJ1-1; TRBD1 matches at 9 bases. The V gene's germline CDR1 is LGHDT and CDR2 YNNKEL (reference sequence). Trimming cost V 6 bases and J 0 bases; bases outside gene matches: 11. The CDR3 is 17 residues long. The CDR3 is CASSRVPGQGMNTEAFF. CDR3 in DNA: TGTGCCAGCAGTCGCGTCCCGGGACAGGGAATGAACACTGAAGCTTTCTTT.

This chain joins TRBV5-1 and TRBJ2-3; perhaps TRBD1 as D (7 bases). V was trimmed by 0 bases and J by 7 bases, leaving 15 bases between them. The CDR3 runs 15 residues. Germline CDR1 reads SGHRS; CDR2 reads YFSETQ. CDR3 sequence reads: CASSLDVTGRYTQYF. For the CDR3, the DNA is TGCGCCAGCAGCTTGGATGTGACAGGGAGGTATACGCAGTATTTT. Full variable domain (remainder filled in from reference TRBV5-1 and TRBJ2-3): KAGVTQTPRYLIKTRGQQVTLSCSPISGHRSVSWYQQTPGQGLQFLFEYFSETQRNKGNFPGRFSGRQFSNSRSEMNVSTLELGDSALYLCASSLDVTGRYTQYFGPGTRLTVL.

Here the CDR3 reads CSARRPDALQETQYF. The CDR3 nucleotides read TGCAGTGCTAGAAGGCCCGACGCGTTACAAGAGACCCAGTACTTC. The rearrangement joins TRBV20-1 to TRBJ2-5, with unresolved D. Per the germline V gene, CDR1 is DFQATT and CDR2 is SNEGSKA (reference sequence). This CDR3 has 15 residues. Trimming took 2 bases from V and 2 from J, leaving 15 bases between them.

This clonotype turned up a few times. CDR3 loop: CASSYGGSDTQYF. The DNA of the CDR3 is TGTGCCAGCAGTTACGGGGGATCAGATACGCAGTATTTT. This chain connects TRBV6-6 to TRBJ2-3; possibly TRBD1 or TRBD2 for D (5 bases each). The V and J ends lost 2 bases and 4 bases respectively, with 7 bases between them. Germline V lookup: CDR1 MNHNY, CDR2 SVGAGI (reference sequence). The CDR3 consists of 13 residues.

The chain recombines TRBV5-1 with TRBJ2-7; TRBD2 matches at 8 bases. This CDR3 comprises 15 residues. V gave up 5 bases and J gave up 4 bases; unmatched junction bases: 11. Looked up from germline, CDR1 is SGHRS and CDR2 is YFSETQ. The CDR3 coding sequence is TGCGCCAGCAGTGATCCGGCCGCGGGAGGTTACGAGCAGTACTTC. This codes for CASSDPAAGGYEQYF.

In its sample, this clonotype was seen a few times. This rearrangement joins TRBV10-3 to TRBJ2-7; a weak D match, TRBD2 (5 bases). With 6 bases removed from V and 6 bases from J, the gap between germline ends came to 21 bases. This CDR3 has 15 amino acids. Germline V gene data show CDR1 as ENHRY and CDR2 as SYGVKD. CDR3 sequence reads: CAIRVDGMKFGEQYF. The CDR3 region has the DNA TGTGCCATCAGAGTGGACGGGATGAAGTTCGGCGAGCAGTACTTC.

This clonotype has more than one count but fewer than ten. The rearrangement uses TRBV29-1 and TRBJ2-5, with 8 bases identical to TRBD2. The trim removed 4 bases at V and 5 bases at J, leaving 9 bases unmatched. Germline CDR1 is SQVTM and CDR2 is ANQGSEA. There are 14 residues in the CDR3. Here the CDR3 reads CSVVGGGLKETQYF. In DNA form, the CDR3 reads TGCAGCGTTGTCGGGGGGGGATTGAAGGAGACCCAGTACTTC.

In its sample, this clonotype was seen a few times. V usage is TRBV5-1 and J usage is TRBJ2-1; the D gene could be TRBD1 or TRBD2 (5 bases each). This CDR3 has 15 residues. CDR1 is SGHRS, CDR2 YFSETQ, per germline. V was pared by 7 bases and J by 3 bases, with 17 bases between. The CDR3 reads CASGHEGDVYNEQFF. CDR3 DNA sequence: TGCGCCAGCGGCCACGAAGGGGACGTCTACAATGAGCAGTTCTTC.

This clonotype was recorded a few times. This chain connects TRBV5-1 to TRBJ1-2; weak D call: TRBD1 (5 bases). Trimming took off 3 bases at V and 5 bases at J, with 8 bases between the two ends. The CDR3 extends over 12 amino acids. Germline values: CDR1 SGHRS, CDR2 YFSETQ. CDR3 amino acids: CASSSGHYGYTF. CDR3 in DNA: TGCGCCAGCAGCTCGGGGCATTATGGCTACACCTTC.

The sample holds a few counts of this clonotype. The chain has TRBV12-3 or TRBV12-4 and TRBJ2-2; D remains unclear. V was shortened by 6 bases and J by 6 bases, with 11 bases between the two germline ends. The CDR3 contains 13 residues. Written as DNA, the CDR3 is TGTGCCAGCAGCCCTGTGTTCCCCGGGGAGCTGTTTTTT. Translating gives CASSPVFPGELFF.